This T cell receptor beta chain was sequenced in a study of T cells after yellow fever vaccination. J lost 9 bases, V lost 7 bases, and 7 bases had no gene match. This CDR3 is 14 amino acids long. Germline V CDR1 and CDR2: SGHRS, YFSETQ. Each CDR3 protein gets one entry after TCRdb re-called the 5' RACE reads with MiXCR. Of some 600,000 distinct CDR3 sequences listed, around 16% are singletons. Sequenced here: PBMCs, sampled less than 6 days after the first yellow fever vaccination. The source of this sequence is a man between 18 and 29 years old who received the YFV17D yellow fever vaccine. The V gene is TRBV5-1, the J gene TRBJ2-1, with TRBD2 matching 13 bases. The CDR3 spells CASAGTSGMGEQFF. CDR3 DNA sequence: TGCGCCAGCGCAGGGACTAGCGGGATGGGTGAGCAGTTCTTC.